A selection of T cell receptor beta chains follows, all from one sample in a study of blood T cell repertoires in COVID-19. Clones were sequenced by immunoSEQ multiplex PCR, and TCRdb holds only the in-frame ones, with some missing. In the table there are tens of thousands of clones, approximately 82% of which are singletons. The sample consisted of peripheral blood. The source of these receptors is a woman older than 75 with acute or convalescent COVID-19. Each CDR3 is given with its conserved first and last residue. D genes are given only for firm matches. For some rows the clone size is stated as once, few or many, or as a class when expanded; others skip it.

CDR3nt: TGTGCCAGCAGCCTACTCCCGACAGGGGTGAATGAAAAACTGTTTTTT
CDR3aa: CASSLLPTGVNEKLFF
v_gene: TRBV2
j_gene: TRBJ1-4
d_gene: TRBD1
abundance: .

CDR3nt: TGCAGTGCTAGACTAGTCCACGAGCAGTACTTC
CDR3aa: CSARLVHEQYF
v_gene: TRBV20-1
j_gene: TRBJ2-7
d_gene: .
abundance: .

CDR3nt: TGTGCCAGCAGCTTTAAAACAGGGGGCTATGGCTACACCTTC
CDR3aa: CASSFKTGGYGYTF
v_gene: TRBV13
j_gene: TRBJ1-2
d_gene: TRBD1
abundance: .

CDR3nt: TGTGCCAGTAACAGGGCCTATAGCAATCAGCCCCAGCATTTT
CDR3aa: CASNRAYSNQPQHF
v_gene: TRBV19
j_gene: TRBJ1-5
d_gene: .
abundance: once

CDR3nt: TGTGCCTGGACTACTATATATGGTGGTACGGCTGACTATGGCTACACCTTC
CDR3aa: CAWTTIYGGTADYGYTF
v_gene: TRBV30
j_gene: TRBJ1-2
d_gene: .
abundance: .

CDR3nt: TGTGCCAGCAGCGTAGGACTAGACTCCTACGAGCAGTACTTC
CDR3aa: CASSVGLDSYEQYF
v_gene: TRBV9
j_gene: TRBJ2-7
d_gene: .
abundance: few

CDR3nt: TGTGCCAGCTCACCACCGGCACGGGGTTTGCAGTATTTT
CDR3aa: CASSPPARGLQYF
v_gene: TRBV18
j_gene: TRBJ2-3
d_gene: .
abundance: .

CDR3nt: TGTGCCAGCAGCTCGCGGGACACCTTC
CDR3aa: CASSSRDTF
v_gene: TRBV2
j_gene: TRBJ1-2
d_gene: .
abundance: .

CDR3nt: TGTGCCACTCACAGGGAATTCACCAATCAGCCCCAGCATTTT
CDR3aa: CATHREFTNQPQHF
v_gene: TRBV19
j_gene: TRBJ1-5
d_gene: .
abundance: .

CDR3nt: TGTGCCACCAGCAGAGGGGGCCAGACCACCGGGGAGCTGTTTTTT
CDR3aa: CATSRGGQTTGELFF
v_gene: TRBV15
j_gene: TRBJ2-2
d_gene: .
abundance: .

CDR3nt: TGTGCCAGCAGCCAAGCCCGGAACACTGAAGCTTTCTTT
CDR3aa: CASSQARNTEAFF
v_gene: TRBV3-1/TRBV3-2
j_gene: TRBJ1-1
d_gene: .
abundance: .

CDR3nt: TGTGCCAGCAGTTACCCGCGACAGGGGGGCATTCAGTACTTC
CDR3aa: CASSYPRQGGIQYF
v_gene: TRBV6-2/TRBV6-3
j_gene: TRBJ2-4
d_gene: TRBD1
abundance: .

CDR3nt: TGTGCCAGCAGCGGCATCGGGGTAAATGAGCAGTTCTTC
CDR3aa: CASSGIGVNEQFF
v_gene: TRBV13
j_gene: TRBJ2-1
d_gene: .
abundance: .

CDR3nt: TGTGCCAGCAGCTTGACGGGACTAGCGGGAGTTAATGAGCAGTTCTTC
CDR3aa: CASSLTGLAGVNEQFF
v_gene: TRBV11-2
j_gene: TRBJ2-1
d_gene: TRBD2
abundance: .

CDR3nt: TGTGCCAGCAGCCGGGACAGGAGCTACGAGCAGTACTTC
CDR3aa: CASSRDRSYEQYF
v_gene: TRBV6-5
j_gene: TRBJ2-7
d_gene: TRBD1
abundance: .

CDR3nt: TGTGCCAGCAGCTTAGAGGCCTGGAGCTCACCCCTCCACTTT
CDR3aa: CASSLEAWSSPLHF
v_gene: TRBV7-9
j_gene: TRBJ1-6
d_gene: .
abundance: .

CDR3nt: TGTGCCAGTAGTATCTCCAGGGACAGGGCCTCTGGAAACACCATATATTTT
CDR3aa: CASSISRDRASGNTIYF
v_gene: TRBV19
j_gene: TRBJ1-3
d_gene: TRBD1
abundance: .

CDR3nt: TGTGCCAGCTCACCACGGGACCTAGCGGGAGCCCAAGAGACCCAGTACTTC
CDR3aa: CASSPRDLAGAQETQYF
v_gene: TRBV18
j_gene: TRBJ2-5
d_gene: TRBD2
abundance: .

CDR3nt: TGTGCCAGCAGCCAAGGGGCAGTCGGGGGTGAGCAGTTCTTC
CDR3aa: CASSQGAVGGEQFF
v_gene: TRBV11-3
j_gene: TRBJ2-1
d_gene: .
abundance: .

CDR3nt: TGCAGTGCTAGTGTACTAGCGGAGAACACAGATACGCAGTATTTT
CDR3aa: CSASVLAENTDTQYF
v_gene: TRBV20-1
j_gene: TRBJ2-3
d_gene: TRBD2
abundance: .

CDR3nt: TGTGCCAGCTCACCCCGACAGATTATGGCTAATGAAAAACTGTTTTTT
CDR3aa: CASSPRQIMANEKLFF
v_gene: TRBV18
j_gene: TRBJ1-4
d_gene: .
abundance: few

CDR3nt: TGTGCCAGCAGTTTCTACAGCCTTGAAGCTTTCTTT
CDR3aa: CASSFYSLEAFF
v_gene: TRBV12-3/TRBV12-4
j_gene: TRBJ1-1
d_gene: .
abundance: .

CDR3nt: TGTGCCAGCAGTTCAAAAGCGGGGTCCTACGAGCAGTACTTC
CDR3aa: CASSSKAGSYEQYF
v_gene: TRBV6-4
j_gene: TRBJ2-7
d_gene: TRBD2
abundance: .

CDR3nt: TGTGCCAGCAGCTTAGCCGGGGGCAATGAGCAGTTCTTC
CDR3aa: CASSLAGGNEQFF
v_gene: TRBV7-9
j_gene: TRBJ2-1
d_gene: .
abundance: few

CDR3nt: TGCAGCGTTGGAGGGACACAGGTGGGCTACACCTTC
CDR3aa: CSVGGTQVGYTF
v_gene: TRBV29-1
j_gene: TRBJ1-2
d_gene: .
abundance: .

CDR3nt: TGCGCCAGCAGCTTAAGGACAGGGGGGGATTCACCCCTCCACTTT
CDR3aa: CASSLRTGGDSPLHF
v_gene: TRBV5-1
j_gene: TRBJ1-6
d_gene: TRBD1
abundance: .

CDR3nt: TGTGCCAGCAGCCATAGGGGTACTGAAGCTTTCTTT
CDR3aa: CASSHRGTEAFF
v_gene: TRBV3-1/TRBV3-2
j_gene: TRBJ1-1
d_gene: .
abundance: .

CDR3nt: TGTGCCAGCAGCATAGGTTCATACTCAGGGCACTATGGCTACACCTTC
CDR3aa: CASSIGSYSGHYGYTF
v_gene: TRBV11-3
j_gene: TRBJ1-2
d_gene: .
abundance: once

CDR3nt: TGTGCCAGCAGCCCGTACTGGGCCTCTCGTGTGGACACTGAAGCTTTCTTT
CDR3aa: CASSPYWASRVDTEAFF
v_gene: TRBV14
j_gene: TRBJ1-1
d_gene: .
abundance: once

CDR3nt: TGTGCCTGGAGGCGGCGGACAGGGACATATGGCTACACCTTC
CDR3aa: CAWRRRTGTYGYTF
v_gene: TRBV30
j_gene: TRBJ1-2
d_gene: TRBD1
abundance: .

CDR3nt: TGTGCCAGCAGCCTTCGACTAGCGGCTAGCACAGATACGCAGTATTTT
CDR3aa: CASSLRLAASTDTQYF
v_gene: TRBV5-4
j_gene: TRBJ2-3
d_gene: TRBD2
abundance: .

CDR3nt: TGTGCCAGCAGCCGGGGACTAGCGGGGGCCCTGAACACCGGGGAGCTGTTTTTT
CDR3aa: CASSRGLAGALNTGELFF
v_gene: TRBV3-1/TRBV3-2
j_gene: TRBJ2-2
d_gene: TRBD2
abundance: .

CDR3nt: TGCAGCGTTGAAGGCTTAGGGGGTTCTGGAAACACCATATATTTT
CDR3aa: CSVEGLGGSGNTIYF
v_gene: TRBV29-1
j_gene: TRBJ1-3
d_gene: .
abundance: .

CDR3nt: TGTGCCAGCAGCAGAGGGGGAGATACGCAGTATTTT
CDR3aa: CASSRGGDTQYF
v_gene: TRBV7-3
j_gene: TRBJ2-3
d_gene: .
abundance: .

CDR3nt: TGTGCCAGCAGGGGGGACTACTCCAAAAACATTCAGTACTTC
CDR3aa: CASRGDYSKNIQYF
v_gene: TRBV6-5
j_gene: TRBJ2-4
d_gene: TRBD2
abundance: .

CDR3nt: TGTGCCAGCGCGGACAGGGGGGACTACAATGAGCAGTTCTTC
CDR3aa: CASADRGDYNEQFF
v_gene: TRBV6-5
j_gene: TRBJ2-1
d_gene: TRBD1
abundance: .

CDR3nt: TGCGCCAGCAGCCAGGGACAAACGAACACTGAAGCTTTCTTT
CDR3aa: CASSQGQTNTEAFF
v_gene: TRBV5-1
j_gene: TRBJ1-1
d_gene: .
abundance: .

CDR3nt: TGTGCCATCAGTGACTCCGGGGAGCTGTTTTTT
CDR3aa: CAISDSGELFF
v_gene: TRBV10-3
j_gene: TRBJ2-2
d_gene: .
abundance: once

CDR3nt: TGTGCCTGGAGTGGGGACAGGCTGATCTTGACTGGAAACACCATATATTTT
CDR3aa: CAWSGDRLILTGNTIYF
v_gene: TRBV30
j_gene: TRBJ1-3
d_gene: TRBD1
abundance: .

CDR3nt: TGCGCCAGCAGCCGGGCTGGGGCCAACGTCCTGACTTTC
CDR3aa: CASSRAGANVLTF
v_gene: TRBV5-1
j_gene: TRBJ2-6
d_gene: .
abundance: .

CDR3nt: TGCAGCGTTGAAAGTGACAGTCCCACCGATGGCTACACCTTC
CDR3aa: CSVESDSPTDGYTF
v_gene: TRBV29-1
j_gene: TRBJ1-2
d_gene: .
abundance: .

CDR3nt: TGTGCCTGGAGTGTCTGGGCTCGTCAAGAGACCCAGTACTTC
CDR3aa: CAWSVWARQETQYF
v_gene: TRBV30
j_gene: TRBJ2-5
d_gene: .
abundance: .

CDR3nt: TGCGCCAGCAGCCGGACAGAGGGGGTGTCACCCCTCCACTTT
CDR3aa: CASSRTEGVSPLHF
v_gene: TRBV5-1
j_gene: TRBJ1-6
d_gene: .
abundance: .